Following are 14 T cell receptor beta chains from one sample sequenced in a study of cytomegalovirus exposure and HLA in healthy donors (dated by TCRdb to the late 2010s). The receptor library was made with the immunoSEQ multiplex PCR assay. A mixture of 60 forward primers for TCR Vbeta segments and 13 reverse primers for TCR Jbeta segments was used in the multiplex PCR. TCRdb holds this immuneACCESS table with in-frame rearrangements only. Some clones are missing; in checked studies, unresolved V genes explain under half, and the rest has no known cause. Present in this sample are 200,000 or so clones, roughly 80% of which were seen just once. In total, the top ten clones hold 0.22% of the sample. Sequenced: PBMCs. Every receptor here comes from a girl between 2 and 10 years old in good health and CMV-seronegative.

The J gene is TRBJ2-3, the V gene TRBV6-1; 9 bases are shared with TRBD2. Looked up from germline, CDR1 is MNHNS and CDR2 is SASEGT. V dropped 2 bases and J dropped 9; count of bases not matched to a gene: 9. This CDR3 has 15 residues. The CDR3 bases are TGTGCCAGCAGTGAACGGGGCGGGAGGGAGGAGACGCAGTATTTT. Encoded protein: CASSERGGREETQYF.

In its sample, this clone was seen a few times. The rearrangement links TRBV5-1 to TRBJ2-3, with D maybe TRBD1 (6 bases). The V gene's germline CDR1 is SGHRS and CDR2 YFSETQ. The CDR3 has 14 amino acids. The germline V and J ends were trimmed by 4 bases and 6 bases, with 15 bases remaining between them. The CDR3 bases are TGCGCCAGCAGCGACCGACAGGCCCACGATACGCAGTATTTT. This translates into CASSDRQAHDTQYF.

V is TRBV7-9 and J is TRBJ1-1; 7 nucleotides match TRBD1. Trimming cost V 1 base and J 1 base; bases outside gene matches: 3. The CDR3 is 15 residues long. The germline gives CDR1 SEHNR, CDR2 FQNEAQ (reference sequence). Here the CDR3 reads CASSLVTGENTEAFF. Here the CDR3 DNA reads TGTGCCAGCAGCTTAGTTACAGGGGAGAACACTGAAGCTTTCTTT.

The CDR3 nucleotides read TGTGCCAGCAGGAGGACAGGGGGCGGAACCGGGGAGCTGTTTTTT. Residues: CASRRTGGGTGELFF. The V call is TRBV25-1, the J call TRBJ2-2; the match to TRBD1 covers 11 bases. CDR1 MGHDK and CDR2 SYGVNS come from the germline V gene. The CDR3 runs to 15 residues. V lost 6 bases and J lost 5; bases outside the gene matches: 5. The variable domain in full, with the rest retrieved from reference TRBV25-1 and TRBJ2-2, is EADIYQTPRYLVIGTGKKITLECSQTMGHDKMYWYQQDPGMELHLIHYSYGVNSTEKGDLSSESTVSRIRTEHFPLTLESARPSHTSQYLCASRRTGGGTGELFFGEGSRLTVL.

The V call is TRBV5-5, the J call TRBJ2-2, with TRBD1 matching over 7 bases. Looked up from germline, CDR1 is SGHKS and CDR2 is YYEKEE (reference sequence). The V segment lost 4 bases and the J segment 4 bases; nucleotides outside the gene matches: 7. CDR3 length equals 15 residues. The CDR3 sequence is CASSHPGTVTGELFF. The CDR3 nucleotides are TGTGCCAGCAGCCACCCCGGGACAGTCACCGGGGAGCTGTTTTTT.

The chain is built from TRBV6-5 and TRBJ1-1, with 7 positions matching TRBD1. There are 16 residues in the CDR3. V was clipped by 0 bases and J by 11 bases; unmatched bases: 15. CDR1 and CDR2 from the germline V gene are MNHEY and SVGAGI. The CDR3, as DNA: TGTGCCAGCAGTTACTCTTTCAGGGACAGTCGGAATCGGGCTTTCTTT. Protein sequence: CASSYSFRDSRNRAFF.

V and J are TRBV7-9 and TRBJ2-1, with 8 bases aligning to TRBD1. Trimming at V came to 3 bases and at J to 8 bases, leaving 12 bases not matched to a gene. CDR1 and CDR2 from the germline V gene are SEHNR and FQNEAQ (reference sequence). The CDR3 is 16 amino acids. The CDR3 spells CASSFSDRGFTDEQFF. In nucleotides, the CDR3 is TGTGCCAGCAGCTTTTCAGACAGGGGATTTACGGATGAGCAGTTCTTC.

J is TRBJ1-5 and V is TRBV2; D might be TRBD1 (6 bases). The length of the CDR3 is 13 residues. Germline CDR1 is SNHLY and CDR2 is FYNNEI. V was clipped by 11 bases and J by 0 bases, with 11 bases between them. The CDR3 loop is CAGGGNSNQPQHF. Written as DNA, the CDR3 is TGTGCCGGGGGCGGTAATAGCAATCAGCCCCAGCATTTT. The variable domain in full, with the rest retrieved from reference TRBV2 and TRBJ1-5, is EPEVTQTPSHQVTQMGQEVILRCVPISNHLYFYWYRQILGQKVEFLVSFYNNEISEKSEIFDDQFSVERPDGSNFTLKIRSTKLEDSAMYFCAGGGNSNQPQHFGDGTRLSIL.

This chain joins TRBV11-2 and TRBJ2-1; the D gene is possibly TRBD2 (7 bases). The CDR3 is 12 amino acids. CDR1 and CDR2 from the germline V gene are SGHAT and FQNNGV. V was clipped by 5 bases and J by 9 bases, with 11 bases between them. The CDR3 DNA reads TGTGCCAGCAGCGGGGGGGCGGGTGAGCAGTTCTTC. This translates into CASSGGAGEQFF.

V is TRBV29-1 and J is TRBJ2-4; the D gene is possibly TRBD1 (6 bases). Germline V gene lookup returns CDR1 SQVTM and CDR2 ANQGSEA. The ends were cut back, 6 bases at V and 2 bases at J, with 11 bases in the middle. CDR3 length: 13 residues. The CDR3 DNA reads TGCAGCGTCCGAGGGGGTACCAAAAACATTCAGTACTTC. This encodes CSVRGGTKNIQYF.

This clone has just one count. Here the CDR3 reads CAINSGSSNYGYTF. The DNA of the CDR3 is TGTGCCATTAACTCAGGGTCTTCTAACTATGGCTACACCTTC. This chain joins TRBV19 and TRBJ1-2; D may be TRBD1 (5 bases). This CDR3 is built from 14 residues. V was shortened by 10 bases and J by 0 bases, with 15 bases between the two germline ends. CDR1 LNHDA and CDR2 SQIVND come from the germline V gene (reference sequence).

The J gene is TRBJ1-1, the V gene TRBV19; weak D call: TRBD1 (5 bases). Trimming shortened V by 3 bases and J by 4 bases, and 12 bases separated the two germline ends. The CDR3 is made up of 14 amino acids. Germline V gives CDR1 LNHDA, CDR2 SQIVND (reference sequence). In DNA form, the CDR3 reads TGTGCCAGTAGTATGCCAGGGCTTGGCACTGAAGCTTTCTTT. The encoded protein is CASSMPGLGTEAFF.

About this clone itself: Compared with germline, one end of the junction differs, possibly owing to a read error. The genes are TRBV7-9 and TRBJ2-1; 11 bases match TRBD2. The CDR3 length is 16 residues. CDR1 is SEHNR and CDR2 is FQNEAQ in the germline V gene (reference sequence). In nucleotides, the CDR3 is TGTTCCAGCAGCTTAACTAGCGGGAGAAGTTTCGATGAGCAGTTCTTC. Amino acid sequence: CSSSLTSGRSFDEQFF.

This rearrangement joins TRBV5-6 to TRBJ2-1, with 11 bases matching TRBD2. The CDR3 length is 13 residues. V lost 2 bases, J lost 15 bases, and 7 bases stayed unmatched. The V gene's germline CDR1 is SGHDT and CDR2 YYEEEE. In DNA form, the CDR3 reads TGTGCCAGCAGCTTTGCTAGCGGGGGGTCCCCGTTCTTC. This encodes CASSFASGGSPFF.